This T cell receptor (beta chain) came from a study of spatial heterogeneity in lung cancer (dated by TCRdb to between 2017 and 2020). With respect to the entire study: The donors were approximately 70 patients from the lung TRACERx cohort who had early-stage, untreated non-small cell lung cancer. At surgery, hundreds of tumor regions, 61 to 65 matched nontumor lung samples and 56 PBMC samples were TCR-sequenced for both alpha and beta chains. In non-small cell lung cancer, the study quantitatively compared TCR alpha and beta repertoires across several tumor regions, matched nontumor lung, and blood. The study linked features of the TCR repertoire to counts of nonsynonymous mutations, which were determined by whole-exome sequencing of tumor tissue. Follow-up PBMC samples were sequenced whenever the samples were available, and the median time to follow-up was roughly 2 years after resection. In the raw uncorrected reads, each unique combination of TCR and UMI appeared more than ten times on average. More beta-chain than alpha-chain transcripts were consistently detected, likely reflecting higher beta-chain transcript abundance.

A remark on this clonotype: Its antigen remains undetermined. No base qualities exist here, and no much larger clone lies one base off it.

The library was obtained by 5' RACE. Sequenced on a NextSeq 500. The TCR library protocol attached a unique molecular identifier to each TCR cDNA molecule to allow correction of PCR and sequencing errors. The original pipeline was this. TCR identification, UMI-based error correction and CDR3 extraction were all carried out with Decombinator tools. Expanded TCRs were defined as those above a frequency of 2 per 1,000, corresponding to the top 1% of the tumor frequency distribution. Rényi diversity was computed with the R vegan package after subsampling each repertoire 100 times to 5,000 TCRs. CDR3 similarity networks were built from amino acid triplet string-kernel similarity, with CDR3s being connected when pairwise similarity was above 0.82. The public reads were reanalyzed by TCRdb: fastp trimming at Q25, MiXCR alignment, in-frame beta chains only. CDR3 protein sequences are deduplicated, and each keeps its most common genes and DNA. The V and J calls shown here were made by TCRdb, not taken from the authors' results. The sample profile shows more than 9,000 distinct CDR3 sequences; 20% to 25% of them were found once. Just under 45% of the sample comes from the top ten.

Overall study outcomes, separate from this receptor: Ubiquitous expanded tumor TCRs were detected in blood more often at tumor resection than at routine follow-up. Only roughly 13 patients were included in the comparisons of baseline and follow-up blood repertoires. Confirming at a functional level the hypothesis that regional TCRs recognize regional mutations was considered to require additional single-cell paired TCR alpha and beta sequencing.

Sample time point, as interpreted from the label and publication: blood at routine non-recurrence follow-up after resection. Whole RNA extracted from tumor and nontumor lung tissue, or from cryopreserved PBMC samples, was used for TCR sequencing without cell sorting. A patient was chosen for TCR sequencing only when enough RNA was available from at least two tumor regions. For this chain, trimming is 4 bases at the V end and 4 bases at the J end, and the number of junction bases without a gene match is 6. Counted from cysteine to phenylalanine, this CDR3 has 14 amino acids. CDR3 DNA only is kept here, 42 bases in frame from base 1. CDR1 and CDR2 were assigned from the germline V gene as SGHTS and YDEGEE.

The clonotype originates from a male donor with early-stage non-small cell lung cancer. Specimen: PBMCs, collected at follow-up. The sequence links TRBV5-8 to TRBJ1-2; TRBD1 fits 8 bases in the junction. The DNA sequence follows: TGTGCCAGCAGCCAACTTACAGGGGGCTATGGCTACACCTTC. The encoded protein is CASSQLTGGYGYTF. With all but the CDR3 taken from the reference TRBV5-8 and TRBJ1-2 genes, the full variable domain is: EAGVTQSPTHLIKTRGQQATLRCSPISGHTSVYWYQQALGLGLQFLLWYDEGEERNRGNFPPRFSGRQFPNYSSELNVNALELEDSALYLCASSQLTGGYGYTFGSGTRLTVV.